These 14 T cell receptor beta chains originate from one sample sequenced in a study of early T cells in non-severe SARS-CoV-2 infection. TCRdb re-called the 5' RACE reads through MiXCR, storing one row per CDR3 protein. This table has roughly 66,000 distinct CDR3 sequences, 8% to 9.5% appearing once. Sequencing was performed on whole blood. The receptors come from an adult who was a healthcare worker with PCR-confirmed SARS-CoV-2 infection or an uninfected control (not recorded which).

The table lists this clonotype with a few counts. This rearrangement joins TRBV16 to TRBJ2-5; D is perhaps TRBD1 or TRBD2 (5 bases each). V was pared by 0 bases and J by 3 bases, with 5 bases between. The V gene's germline CDR1 is KGHSY and CDR2 FQNENV. The CDR3 loop spans 13 amino acids. CDR3 DNA sequence: TGTGCCAGCAGCCAATCGGGGGAAGAGACCCAGTACTTC. Translation: CASSQSGEETQYF.

This sequence joins TRBV18 and TRBJ2-7; D unresolved. Germline assignment: CDR1 KGHSH and CDR2 LQKENI. The CDR3 contains 15 residues. V was cut by 0 bases and J by 6 bases, with 15 bases left in between. CDR3 DNA sequence: TGTGCCAGCTCACCACCGTCGAGAAGGCGCAGCGAGCAGTACTTC. Residues: CASSPPSRRRSEQYF.

This clonotype appeared many times. This chain joins TRBV7-6 and TRBJ2-5, with D unclear. Deletions cut 1 base from V and 1 base from J, with 10 bases between. Germline values: CDR1 SGHVS, CDR2 FNYEAQ. The CDR3 covers 15 residues. The CDR3 spells CASSLGHGVQETQYF. The CDR3, as DNA: TGTGCCAGCAGCTTAGGCCACGGAGTCCAAGAGACCCAGTACTTC.

V is TRBV20-1 and J is TRBJ2-7; 7 bases are shared with TRBD2. J gave up 4 bases and V 1 base, and 10 bases lay outside the gene matches. The CDR3 spans 15 residues. Germline V lookup: CDR1 DFQATT, CDR2 SNEGSKA (reference sequence). CDR3 residues: CSARAFSGLQYEQYF. CDR3 nucleotide sequence: TGCAGTGCTAGAGCTTTCTCGGGACTACAGTACGAGCAGTACTTC.

This clonotype was observed a handful of times. This chain joins TRBV7-2 and TRBJ1-4, with D possibly matching TRBD1 (5 bases). The CDR3 loop spans 14 amino acids. V lost 3 bases to trimming and J lost 3 bases, with 8 bases between them. The germline V gene has CDR1 SGHTA and CDR2 FQGNSA. The chain's CDR3 is CASSFTGANEKLFF. In DNA, the CDR3 is TGTGCCAGCAGCTTCACAGGCGCTAATGAAAAACTGTTTTTT.

This clonotype was counted only a few times. The rearrangement uses TRBV20-1 and TRBJ2-2; D gene uncertain. The germline V and J ends were trimmed by 3 bases and 2 bases, with 7 bases remaining between them. Germline-derived CDR1 and CDR2 are DFQATT and SNEGSKA (reference sequence). CDR3 size: 13 residues. The CDR3 DNA reads as TGCAGTGCTAGGAAGGAAAACACCGGGGAGCTGTTTTTT. Protein sequence: CSARKENTGELFF.

Comments on this clonotype: The junction and the germline gene differ at one end; a read error may be behind it. The chain couples TRBV7-2 to TRBJ2-1; TRBD2 aligns across 7 bases. The CDR3 sequence is 13 residues long. CDR1 and CDR2 from the germline V gene are SGHTA and FQGNSA. Written as DNA, the CDR3 is TGTGCCAGCAGCCCCCGGAAGCGGGAAGGATGGGTCTTC. Protein: CASSPRKREGWVF.

This clonotype was detected a few times. V is TRBV5-1 and J is TRBJ2-3; 14 bases are shared with TRBD2. The CDR3 has 15 amino acids. Trimming took 4 bases from V and 9 from J; bases not matched to a gene: 7. Germline V CDR1 and CDR2: SGHRS, YFSETQ. The CDR3 sequence: CASSHGTSGRGTQYF. The CDR3 DNA reads as TGCGCCAGCAGCCACGGGACTAGCGGGAGAGGGACGCAGTATTTT. The full variable domain, in which reference TRBV5-1 and TRBJ2-3 provide the parts outside the CDR3, is KAGVTQTPRYLIKTRGQQVTLSCSPISGHRSVSWYQQTPGQGLQFLFEYFSETQRNKGNFPGRFSGRQFSNSRSEMNVSTLELGDSALYLCASSHGTSGRGTQYFGPGTRLTVL.

Many counts were recorded for this clonotype. V and J are TRBV12-5 and TRBJ2-1; weak D call: TRBD2 (5 bases). Trimming left V 6 bases short and J 5 bases short, with 14 bases between. Germline-derived CDR1 and CDR2 are LGHNT and FRNRAP. The CDR3 is made up of 14 amino acids. CDR3 in amino acids: CASGPAGTHNEQFF. CDR3 in DNA: TGTGCTAGTGGCCCGGCGGGCACTCACAATGAGCAGTTCTTC.

The CDR3 loop is CASSLGAGHTYEQYF. The CDR3 DNA reads as TGTGCCAGCAGTTTAGGAGCGGGGCATACCTACGAGCAGTACTTC. The rearrangement joins TRBV27 to TRBJ2-7, with 7 bases identical to TRBD2. The CDR3 extends over 15 amino acids. The V gene's germline CDR1 is MNHEY and CDR2 SMNVEV (reference sequence). V lost 2 bases to trimming and J lost 2 bases; unmatched junction nucleotides: 6.

V usage is TRBV5-1 and J usage is TRBJ2-1, with D possibly matching TRBD1 (5 bases). V lost 4 bases and J 0 bases, leaving 14 bases between the germline ends. The CDR3 loop spans 16 amino acids. Germline V gene sequence: CDR1 SGHRS, CDR2 YFSETQ. The DNA of the CDR3 is TGCGCCAGCAGCCCGTGGCAGGGAAGCTCCTACAATGAGCAGTTCTTC. Its translation is CASSPWQGSSYNEQFF. Full variable domain (rest looked up from reference TRBV5-1 and TRBJ2-1): KAGVTQTPRYLIKTRGQQVTLSCSPISGHRSVSWYQQTPGQGLQFLFEYFSETQRNKGNFPGRFSGRQFSNSRSEMNVSTLELGDSALYLCASSPWQGSSYNEQFFGPGTRLTVL.

The rearrangement joins TRBV3-1 to TRBJ2-2; D gene uncertain. Trimming left V 5 bases short and J 1 base short, with 11 bases between. The CDR3 loop spans 15 amino acids. Germline assignment: CDR1 LGHDT and CDR2 YNNKEL (reference sequence). The CDR3 spells CASSSLPENTGELFF. The CDR3 coding sequence is TGTGCCAGCAGCAGTCTCCCGGAGAACACCGGGGAGCTGTTTTTT.

This clonotype was detected many times. The chain uses TRBV20-1 and TRBJ1-2, with TRBD1 matching over 9 bases. V shed 5 bases, J shed 2 bases, and the junction held 6 bases outside the gene matches. The germline gives CDR1 DFQATT, CDR2 SNEGSKA (reference sequence). The CDR3 runs to 14 residues. For the CDR3, the DNA is TGCAGTGCTCCCTCCGGGACAGGGAACTATGGCTACACCTTC. Protein: CSAPSGTGNYGYTF.

The CDR3, as DNA: TGTGCCAGCAGCCGGACTAGCGGGCCTCCCATGAACACCGGGGAGCTGTTTTTT. Residues: CASSRTSGPPMNTGELFF. The chain recombines TRBV7-8 with TRBJ2-2, with TRBD2 identical over 11 bases. The CDR3 runs 18 residues. V lost 5 bases, J lost 1 base, and 9 bases stayed unmatched. Germline V lookup: CDR1 SGHVS, CDR2 FQNEAQ.